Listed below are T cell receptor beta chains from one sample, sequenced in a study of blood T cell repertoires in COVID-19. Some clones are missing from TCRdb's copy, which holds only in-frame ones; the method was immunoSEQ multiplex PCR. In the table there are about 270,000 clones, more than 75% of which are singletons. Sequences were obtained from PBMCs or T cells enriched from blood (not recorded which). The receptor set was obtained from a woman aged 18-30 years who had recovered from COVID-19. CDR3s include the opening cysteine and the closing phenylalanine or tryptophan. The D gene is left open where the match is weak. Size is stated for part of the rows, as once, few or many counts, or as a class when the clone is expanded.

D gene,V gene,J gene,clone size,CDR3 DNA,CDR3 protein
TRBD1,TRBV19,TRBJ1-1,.,TGTGCCAGTAGTATCCTCCGGGACAGGGGGCTCGCAGCTGAAGCTTTCTTT,CASSILRDRGLAAEAFF
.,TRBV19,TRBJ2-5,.,TGTGCCAGTAGTATTCTAGCGTCCGAGACCCAGTACTTC,CASSILASETQYF
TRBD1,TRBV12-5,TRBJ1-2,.,TGTGCTAGTGGTTTAGCCCCCGGGACAGGGTTTCATGGCTACACCTTC,CASGLAPGTGFHGYTF
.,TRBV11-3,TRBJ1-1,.,TGTGCCAGCAGCTTATATCACAGGTGGGGTTCTGAAGCTTTCTTT,CASSLYHRWGSEAFF
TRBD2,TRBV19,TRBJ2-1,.,TGTGCCAGTACCCCACTAGCGGGAGGGCCGGGAGGCTCCTACAATGAGCAGTTCTTC,CASTPLAGGPGGSYNEQFF
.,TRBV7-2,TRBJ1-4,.,TGTGCCAGCGGCCGGACAGCGGCGGGCGAAAAACTGTTTTTT,CASGRTAAGEKLFF
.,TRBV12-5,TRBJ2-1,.,TGTGCTAGTGGTTTGCTCGGGTCGGGGTACAATGAGCAGTTCTTC,CASGLLGSGYNEQFF
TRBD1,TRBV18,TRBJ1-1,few,TGTGCCAGCTCACCTGGACAGGGTACTGAAGCTTTCTTT,CASSPGQGTEAFF
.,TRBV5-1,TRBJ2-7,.,TGCGCCAGCAGCAACAGCTACGAGCAGTACTTC,CASSNSYEQYF
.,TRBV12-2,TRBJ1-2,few,TGTGCAAGTCGCTTAGTACTACAGGGGGCGGGTGGCTACACCTTC,CASRLVLQGAGGYTF
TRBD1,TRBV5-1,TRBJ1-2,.,TGCGCCAGCAGCCCCGGGCCTCAGGGGGGCTATGGCTACACCTTC,CASSPGPQGGYGYTF
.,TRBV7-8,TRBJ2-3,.,TGTGCCAGCAGCTTAGATCTGATCCAGCGTGCTAGCACAGATACGCAGTATTTT,CASSLDLIQRASTDTQYF
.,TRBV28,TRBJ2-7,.,TGTGCCAGCCGGCCCGGGCGGGCCGAGCAGTACTTC,CASRPGRAEQYF
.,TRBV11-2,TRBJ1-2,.,TGTGCCAGCTCCCAGGGCCTTAGTAACTATGGCTACACCTTC,CASSQGLSNYGYTF
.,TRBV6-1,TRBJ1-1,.,TGTGCCAGCAGTGAAACAGGTGACGGAACTGAAGCTTTCTTT,CASSETGDGTEAFF
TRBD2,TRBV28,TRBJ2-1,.,TGTGCCAGCAGTCCACCCGGACTAGCCTCTGGTGAGCAGTTCTTC,CASSPPGLASGEQFF
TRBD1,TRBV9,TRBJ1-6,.,TGTGCCAGCAGCGCCCGGGACAGGGCTAATTCACCCCTCCACTTT,CASSARDRANSPLHF
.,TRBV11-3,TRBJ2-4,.,TGTGCCAGCAGCTCAACAGTTGACCCCAACATTCAGTACTTC,CASSSTVDPNIQYF
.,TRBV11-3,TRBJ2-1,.,TGTGCCAGCAGCGCGTTCTCGAGCTCCTACAATGAGCAGTTCTTC,CASSAFSSSYNEQFF
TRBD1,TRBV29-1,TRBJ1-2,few,TGCAGCGCCACAGGGGGCGGGGGCTACACCTTC,CSATGGGGYTF
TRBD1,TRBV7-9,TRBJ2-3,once,TGTGCCAGCAGCCTACAGGGACAGACTGCCACAGATACGCAGTATTTT,CASSLQGQTATDTQYF
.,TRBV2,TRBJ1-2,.,TGTGCCAGCAGTGAAAGCCAAGGGGTCTGGGGCTACACCTTC,CASSESQGVWGYTF
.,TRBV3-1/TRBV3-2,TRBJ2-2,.,TGTGCCAGCCTCAACTCTGGTTCGGCCGGGGAGCTGTTTTTT,CASLNSGSAGELFF
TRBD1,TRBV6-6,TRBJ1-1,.,TGTGCCAGCAGAATTCCGGGACAGGGCCCTCTCACTGAAGCTTTCTTT,CASRIPGQGPLTEAFF
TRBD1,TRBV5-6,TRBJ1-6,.,TGTGCCAGCAGCCGGCGGGACAGGACCCCAAGGGATTCACCCCTCCACTTT,CASSRRDRTPRDSPLHF
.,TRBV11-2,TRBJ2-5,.,TGTGCCAGCAGCTTAGCTGGTGGCCGGACGGGGGAGACCCAGTACTTC,CASSLAGGRTGETQYF
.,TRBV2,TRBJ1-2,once,TGTGCCAGCAGTGATTGGCCGTCGATCTATGGCTACACCTTC,CASSDWPSIYGYTF
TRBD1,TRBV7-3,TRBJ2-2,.,TGTGCCAGCAGCTTAAACGGACAGGGGGCCGGCACCGGGGAGCTGTTTTTT,CASSLNGQGAGTGELFF
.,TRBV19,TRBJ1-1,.,TGTGCCAGTAGTATAAAATTCGGGAACACTGAAGCTTTCTTT,CASSIKFGNTEAFF
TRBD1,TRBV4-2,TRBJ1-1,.,TGTGCCAGCAGCCGATTGACAGGGATGGCTGAAGCTTTCTTT,CASSRLTGMAEAFF
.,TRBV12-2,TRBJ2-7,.,TGTGCAAGTCGCGAGGGACTAGCGGGGACTTCCTACGAGCAGTACTTC,CASREGLAGTSYEQYF
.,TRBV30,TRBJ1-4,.,TGTGCCTGGAGTGTACTGCGGGGAGCAAATGAAAAACTGTTTTTT,CAWSVLRGANEKLFF
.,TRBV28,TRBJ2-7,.,TGTGCCAGCAGCCAACCAGTAGCGGTCACCTACGAGCAGTACTTC,CASSQPVAVTYEQYF
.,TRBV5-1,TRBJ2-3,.,TGCGCCAGCAGGGGGACATGGGATACGCAGTATTTT,CASRGTWDTQYF
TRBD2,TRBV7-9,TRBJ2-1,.,TGTGCCAGCAGCACCCGACTAGCGAGCTCCTACAATGAGCAGTTCTTC,CASSTRLASSYNEQFF
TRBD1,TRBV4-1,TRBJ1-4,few,TGCGCCAGCAGCCACATGACAGGGACTAATGAAAAACTGTTTTTT,CASSHMTGTNEKLFF
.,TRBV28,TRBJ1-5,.,TGTGCCAGCAGCAGTAGATTCAGGGTAGTAGTTCAGCCCCAGCATTTT,CASSSRFRVVVQPQHF
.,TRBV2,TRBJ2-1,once,TGTGCCAGCAGTGAAGCGCTTCAAGCCCGCGAGCAGTTCTTC,CASSEALQAREQFF
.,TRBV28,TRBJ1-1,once,TGTGCCAGCAGTCTCCGGGGGGAAGTTATTGGGGAGAACCCTGAAGCTTTCTTT,CASSLRGEVIGENPEAFF
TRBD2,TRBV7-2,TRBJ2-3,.,TGTGCCAGCAGCCTAGGACTAGCGGGGGGCCTGTTGGATACGCAGTATTTT,CASSLGLAGGLLDTQYF
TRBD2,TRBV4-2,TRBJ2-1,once,TGTGCCAGCAGCCTAGTGAGGGGTTTGGCGGGAGGCCCTAGATACAATGAGCAGTTCTTC,CASSLVRGLAGGPRYNEQFF
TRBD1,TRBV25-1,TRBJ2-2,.,TGTGCCAGCAGAGACAGGGGAAACACCGGGGAGCTGTTTTTT,CASRDRGNTGELFF
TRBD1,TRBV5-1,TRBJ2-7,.,TGCGCCAGCGATCCTGGGACAGGGGTTGTTAGGGAGCAGTACTTC,CASDPGTGVVREQYF
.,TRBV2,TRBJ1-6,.,TGTGCCAGCAGACTAAGTAATTCACCCCTCCACTTT,CASRLSNSPLHF
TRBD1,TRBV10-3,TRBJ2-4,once,TGTGCCATCAGTGCCGGGACAGGGATCGAAAACATTCAGTACTTC,CAISAGTGIENIQYF
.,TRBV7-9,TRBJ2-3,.,TGTGCCAGCAGTTCCCTCAGTTCCACAGATACGCAGTATTTT,CASSSLSSTDTQYF
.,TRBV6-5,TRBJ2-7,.,TGTGCCAGCAGTTACGGCACAGGTCGCTACGAGCAGTACTTC,CASSYGTGRYEQYF
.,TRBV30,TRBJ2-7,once,TGTACCTGGAGTGGGGGCACCTACGAGCAGTACTTC,CTWSGGTYEQYF
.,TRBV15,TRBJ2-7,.,TGTGCCACCAGCAGAGCCCTGACAGTCTACGAGCAGTACTTC,CATSRALTVYEQYF
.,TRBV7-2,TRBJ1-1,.,TGTGCCAGCAGCTTCCCGACACCTGTGGGTGAAGCTTTCTTT,CASSFPTPVGEAFF
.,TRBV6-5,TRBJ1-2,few,TGTGCCAGCAGCCCCCGGACACATCCTAACTATGGCTACACCTTC,CASSPRTHPNYGYTF
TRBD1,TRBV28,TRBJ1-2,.,TGTGCCAGCAGTCCGTCTCCGGGACAGGGGTATGGCTACACCTTC,CASSPSPGQGYGYTF
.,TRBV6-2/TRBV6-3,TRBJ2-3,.,TGTGCCAGCAGTGGACTTCGAGCGGCCACAGATACGCAGTATTTT,CASSGLRAATDTQYF
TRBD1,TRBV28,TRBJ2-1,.,TGTGCCAGCAGTTTAGTGAGTCAGGGGGCGCGAGGTGAGCAGTTCTTC,CASSLVSQGARGEQFF
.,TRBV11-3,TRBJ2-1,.,TGTGCCAGCAGCTTAGGCTCCAGGGCTAACAATGAGCAGTTCTTC,CASSLGSRANNEQFF
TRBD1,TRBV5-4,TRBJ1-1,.,TGTGCCAGCAGCTTAAGGGGACAGCCTAACACTGAAGCTTTCTTT,CASSLRGQPNTEAFF
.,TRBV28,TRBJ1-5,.,TGTGCCAGCAGCCTATACGAACCACAGGGTGGAGGTCAGCCCCAGCATTTT,CASSLYEPQGGGQPQHF
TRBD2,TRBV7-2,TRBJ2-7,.,TGTGCCAGCAGCTTGGCGGGAGGAGGTGGCTCCTACGAGCAGTACTTC,CASSLAGGGGSYEQYF
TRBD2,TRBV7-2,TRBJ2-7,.,TGTGCCAGCAGCTTACAGTCGACTAGCGGGCCCTACGAGCAGTACTTC,CASSLQSTSGPYEQYF
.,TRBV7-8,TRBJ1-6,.,TGTGCCAGCAGCTTAAGAGGGAGCTCCTATAATTCACCCCTCCACTTT,CASSLRGSSYNSPLHF